This entry lists 9 T cell receptor beta chains sequenced from one sample in a study of response to subunit inactivated influenza vaccine. TCRdb independently ran MiXCR on the RT-PCR reads; one entry per CDR3 protein. The table includes approximately 730,000 distinct CDR3 sequences, around 13% detected once. Sequencing was performed on PBMCs from blood, taken around 14 days before vaccination. Receptors were obtained from a man aged 50-60 years who received an inactivated influenza vaccine.

The V gene is TRBV6-1, the J gene TRBJ2-7; the D gene is possibly TRBD2 (5 bases). The CDR3 has 12 residues. The V and J ends lost 3 bases and 6 bases respectively, with 9 bases between them. Germline CDR1 and CDR2: MNHNS and SASEGT. The CDR3 bases are TGTGCCAGCAGTGAGCGGCGGGTCGAGCAGTACTTC. Protein: CASSERRVEQYF.

The chain links TRBV7-2 to TRBJ1-2; 8 bases match TRBD1. CDR1 SGHTA and CDR2 FQGNSA come from the germline V gene. J gave up 0 bases and V 3 bases, and 0 bases lay outside the gene matches. The CDR3 is 14 amino acids. For the CDR3, the DNA is TGTGCCAGCAGCTTGACAGGGGCTAACTATGGCTACACCTTC. Its translation is CASSLTGANYGYTF.

Concerning this clonotype: A read error may account for a junction end that differs from germline. In DNA form, the CDR3 reads TGCGCCAGCAGCCCCGGTCCGGGACAGGGCACGGATACGCAGTATTTT. Encoded protein: CASSPGPGQGTDTQYF. The rearrangement links TRBV5-1 to TRBJ2-3; 9 bases map to TRBD1. The CDR3 runs to 16 residues. The germline V gene has CDR1 SGHRS and CDR2 YFSETQ.

This clonotype was counted between two and nine times. The chain recombines TRBV6-4 with TRBJ1-5; D is unresolved. Looked up from germline, CDR1 is MRHNA and CDR2 is SNTAGT. The CDR3 extends over 14 amino acids. Trimming removed 8 bases from V and 0 bases from J, with 11 bases in between. CDR3 DNA sequence: TGTGCCAGCTCCCGACTCGATAGCAATCAGCCCCAGCATTTT. Its translation is CASSRLDSNQPQHF.

The CDR3 DNA follows: TGTGCCAGCAGTACCGAAATCACGGGAGATACGCAGTATTTT. As protein: CASSTEITGDTQYF. V gene TRBV27 combines with J gene TRBJ2-3; D gene uncertain. The V gene's germline CDR1 is MNHEY and CDR2 SMNVEV (reference sequence). Deletions cut 5 bases from V and 5 bases from J, with 14 bases between. There are 14 residues in the CDR3.

This clonotype showed up just a few times. CDR3: CASSPTSGDTQYF. In DNA, the CDR3 is TGTGCCAGCAGCCCGACTAGCGGTGATACGCAGTATTTT. The chain uses TRBV7-2 and TRBJ2-3, with 9 bases matching TRBD2. This CDR3 is built from 13 residues. Germline V gene data show CDR1 as SGHTA and CDR2 as FQGNSA. V was clipped by 5 bases and J by 6 bases; unmatched bases: 3.

This clonotype was detected only a few times. J is TRBJ2-3 and V is TRBV7-9; D gene uncertain. Germline-derived CDR1 and CDR2 are SEHNR and FQNEAQ (reference sequence). The CDR3 is 17 amino acids. V lost 0 bases and J lost 2, with 15 bases in between. CDR3 amino acids: CASSLALILESTDTQYF. The CDR3 DNA follows: TGTGCCAGCAGCTTAGCGCTTATTCTGGAATCCACAGATACGCAGTATTTT.

The rearrangement links TRBV27 to TRBJ1-6, with a possible D match to TRBD1 (5 bases). Trimming cost V 4 bases and J 9 bases, with 13 bases left between them. CDR3 length: 14 amino acids. From germline, CDR1 is MNHEY and CDR2 SMNVEV (reference sequence). CDR3 in amino acids: CASSSHLQGSPLHF. As DNA, the CDR3 is TGTGCCAGCAGTTCTCATCTCCAGGGTTCACCCCTCCACTTT.

This rearrangement joins TRBV3-1 to TRBJ2-5, with TRBD1 identical over 9 bases. J lost 2 bases, V lost 3 bases, and 7 bases had no gene match. The length of the CDR3 is 16 residues. From germline, CDR1 is LGHDT and CDR2 YNNKEL (reference sequence). DNA for the CDR3: TGTGCCAGCAGCCAGGCCGGGACAGGGCCTCAAGAGACCCAGTACTTC. This translates into CASSQAGTGPQETQYF.